The subject of this entry is one TCR beta chain. Its antigen is not identified. The source of the sample is a study of OX40 agonist ivuxolimab in advanced cancers. Study observations and caveats: Researchers did not determine the expanded peripheral T cells' antigen specificity.

TCRdb keeps only in-frame clones here, not all; method: immunoSEQ multiplex PCR. The sample comprises about 22,000 clones, approximately 91% of which are singletons, and about 34% rests with the top ten. Trimming cost V 5 bases and J 4 bases, with 18 bases left between them. CDR1 is SEHNR and CDR2 is FQNEAQ in the germline V gene (reference sequence). The CDR3 is made up of 16 amino acids. The sample here was CD4+ or CD8+ T cells sorted from blood, taken in a trial of the OX40 agonist ivuxolimab. The TCR originated in an adult with an advanced solid tumor such as melanoma, head and neck, liver or kidney cancer. V gene TRBV7-9 combines with J gene TRBJ2-1; either TRBD1 or TRBD2 may supply D (6 bases each). The CDR3, as DNA: TGTGCCAGCAGCCCCAGAGGGGGGAGTGCTTACAATGAGCAGTTCTTC. Translating gives CASSPRGGSAYNEQFF.